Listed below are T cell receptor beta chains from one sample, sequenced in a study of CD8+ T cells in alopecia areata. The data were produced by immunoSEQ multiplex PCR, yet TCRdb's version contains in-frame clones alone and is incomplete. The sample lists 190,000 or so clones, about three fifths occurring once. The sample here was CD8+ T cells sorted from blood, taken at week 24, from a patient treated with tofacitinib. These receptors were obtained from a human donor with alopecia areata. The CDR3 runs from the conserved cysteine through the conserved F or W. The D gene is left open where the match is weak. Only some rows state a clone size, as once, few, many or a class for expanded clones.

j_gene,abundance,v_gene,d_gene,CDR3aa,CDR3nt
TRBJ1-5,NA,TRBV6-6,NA,CASSPSNNQPQHF,TGTGCCAGCAGTCCCTCCAACAATCAGCCCCAGCATTTT
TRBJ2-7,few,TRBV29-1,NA,CSAGRRVGARIEQYF,TGCAGCGCAGGCAGGAGGGTGGGGGCGCGCATCGAGCAGTACTTC
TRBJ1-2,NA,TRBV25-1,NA,CASSVASAYGYTF,TGTGCCAGCAGTGTCGCCTCGGCCTATGGCTACACCTTC
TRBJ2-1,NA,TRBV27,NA,CASHQSLRVGGINEQFF,TGTGCCAGCCATCAGAGTCTAAGGGTAGGAGGGATCAATGAGCAGTTCTTC
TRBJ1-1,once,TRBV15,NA,CATSSTSGSTEAFF,NA
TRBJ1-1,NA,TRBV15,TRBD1,CATSRLPGTGAEAFF,TGTGCCACCAGCAGACTACCCGGGACAGGAGCTGAAGCTTTCTTT
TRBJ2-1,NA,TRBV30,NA,CAWGGTASYNEQFF,TGTGCCTGGGGGGGGACTGCCTCCTACAATGAGCAGTTCTTC
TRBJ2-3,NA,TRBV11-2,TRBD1,CASSHPRDRLTDTQYF,TGTGCCAGCAGCCACCCCCGGGACAGGTTAACAGATACGCAGTATTTT
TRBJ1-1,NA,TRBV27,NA,CASSLSVNTEAFF,TGTGCCAGCAGTTTATCGGTGAACACTGAAGCTTTCTTT
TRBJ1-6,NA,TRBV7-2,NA,CASSPGQGNSPLHF,TGTGCCAGCAGCCCGGGGCAGGGAAATTCACCCCTCCACTTT
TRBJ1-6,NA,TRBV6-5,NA,CASSYSGQIYNSPLHF,TGTGCCAGCAGTTACTCGGGCCAAATCTATAATTCACCCCTCCACTTT
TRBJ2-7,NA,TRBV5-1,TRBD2,CASSRTSGPYEQYF,TGCGCCAGCAGCCGGACTAGCGGTCCCTACGAGCAGTACTTC
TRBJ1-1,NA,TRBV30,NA,CAWSSGETEAFF,TGTGCCTGGAGTTCGGGGGAAACTGAAGCTTTCTTT
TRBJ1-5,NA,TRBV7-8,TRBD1,CASSLGQGAGQPQHF,TGTGCCAGCAGCTTAGGACAGGGGGCCGGGCAGCCCCAGCATTTT
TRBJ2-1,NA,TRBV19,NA,CASSILGPSSYNEQFF,TGTGCCAGTAGTATTCTTGGCCCTAGCTCCTACAATGAGCAGTTCTTC